This T cell receptor beta chain was observed in a study of cytomegalovirus exposure and HLA in healthy donors. Whole-study findings and limits: Owing to their indistinguishability, certain V segments, notably TRBV6-2 and TRBV6-3, were excluded. There were under 200 TCR beta chains listed as cytomegalovirus-associated. Per a later analysis, HLA-associated TCR beta chains showed more clonal expansion than other, equally common TCR beta chains. The productive fraction for most TCR beta V segments was about 87% or about 30% in an earlier analysis.

Comment on this clone: The antigen remains unidentified.

Primers included in the PCR were 60 Vbeta and 13 Jbeta primers. Clones were sequenced by immunoSEQ multiplex PCR, and TCRdb holds only the in-frame ones, with some missing. This table holds 95,000 to 150,000 clones, 81% found once. The V gene end was trimmed by 5 bases and the J gene end by 0 bases; junction bases not matched to a gene: 4. The CDR3 length is 15 residues. CDR1 MNHNY and CDR2 SVGAGI come from the germline V gene (reference sequence). The J gene is TRBJ1-2, the V gene TRBV6-6, with TRBD1 matching 9 bases. The sequencing input was PBMCs. The sequence came from a woman aged 30 to 39 in good health and CMV-seronegative. Here the CDR3 reads CASSKRDRANYGYTF. The CDR3 region has the DNA TGTGCCAGCAGTAAAAGGGACAGGGCTAACTATGGCTACACCTTC.